What follows describes a single T cell receptor beta chain. The antigen remains unidentified. The sample is drawn from a study of cytomegalovirus exposure and HLA in healthy donors. Findings of the study overall: When the data were analyzed later, several of the most significant clusters appeared to be linked to common viral pathogens. In a later analysis, approximately 18,000 TCR beta sequences were associated with HLA alleles at 0.05 false discovery rate. The study had only CMV serostatus as immune exposure information.

The V end was cut by 9 bases, the J end by 0 bases, with 12 bases between. CDR3 length: 13 amino acids. The germline V gene has CDR1 SGHKS and CDR2 YYEKEE (reference sequence). It was healthy bone marrow donors who served as donors. The PCR employed 60 Vbeta primers together with 13 Jbeta primers. The table came from immunoSEQ multiplex PCR; TCRdb's copy has only in-frame clones and leaves some out. The repertoire holds approximately 40,000 clones, with approximately 86% as singletons. This chain connects TRBV5-5 to TRBJ1-1; D is undetermined. This clonotype originated in a woman aged 18-30 years in good health and CMV-seropositive. The specimen was PBMCs. CDR3 coding DNA: TGTGCCACCCAAACAGATTTGAACACTGAAGCTTTCTTT. It specifies CATQTDLNTEAFF.